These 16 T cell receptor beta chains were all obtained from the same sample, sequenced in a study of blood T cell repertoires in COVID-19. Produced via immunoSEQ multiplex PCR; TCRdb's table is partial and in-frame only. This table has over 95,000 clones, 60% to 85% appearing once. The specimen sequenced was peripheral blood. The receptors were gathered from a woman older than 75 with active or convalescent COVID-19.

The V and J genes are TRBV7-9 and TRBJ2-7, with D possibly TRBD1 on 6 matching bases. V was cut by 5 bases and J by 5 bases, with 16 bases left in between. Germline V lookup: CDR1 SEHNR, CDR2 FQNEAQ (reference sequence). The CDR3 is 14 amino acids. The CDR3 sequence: CASSPQGEVDEQYF. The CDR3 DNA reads TGTGCCAGCAGCCCACAGGGAGAGGTCGACGAGCAGTACTTC.

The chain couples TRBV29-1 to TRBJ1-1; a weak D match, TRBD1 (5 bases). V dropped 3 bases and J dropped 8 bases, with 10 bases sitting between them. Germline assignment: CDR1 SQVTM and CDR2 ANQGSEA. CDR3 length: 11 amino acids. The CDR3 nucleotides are TGCAGCGTTGATAGGGGCAGAGAAGCTTTCTTT. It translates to CSVDRGREAFF.

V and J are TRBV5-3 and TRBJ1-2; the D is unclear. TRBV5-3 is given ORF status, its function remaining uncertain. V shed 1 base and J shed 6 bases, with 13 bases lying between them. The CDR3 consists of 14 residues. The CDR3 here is CARSLRSGWNGYTF. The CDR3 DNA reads TGTGCCAGAAGCTTGAGGTCCGGGTGGAATGGCTACACCTTC.

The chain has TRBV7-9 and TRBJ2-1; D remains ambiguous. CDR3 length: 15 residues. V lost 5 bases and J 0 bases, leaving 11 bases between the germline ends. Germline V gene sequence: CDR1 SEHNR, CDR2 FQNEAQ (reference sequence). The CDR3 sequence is CASSLDASSYNEQFF. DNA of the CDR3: TGTGCCAGCAGCCTAGACGCGAGCTCCTACAATGAGCAGTTCTTC.

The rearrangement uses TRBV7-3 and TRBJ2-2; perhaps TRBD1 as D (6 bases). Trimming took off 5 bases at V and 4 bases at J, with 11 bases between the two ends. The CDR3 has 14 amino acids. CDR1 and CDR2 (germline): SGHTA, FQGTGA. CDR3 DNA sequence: TGTGCCAGCAGCCCGGCCAGGGGCACCGGGGAGCTGTTTTTT. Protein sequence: CASSPARGTGELFF.

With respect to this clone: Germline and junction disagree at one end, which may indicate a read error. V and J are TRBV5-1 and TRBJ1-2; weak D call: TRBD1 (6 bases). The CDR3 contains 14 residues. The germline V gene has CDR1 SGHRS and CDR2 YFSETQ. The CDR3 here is CASSPGTSNYGYTF. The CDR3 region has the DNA TGTGCCAGCAGTCCCGGGACATCTAACTATGGCTACACCTTC.

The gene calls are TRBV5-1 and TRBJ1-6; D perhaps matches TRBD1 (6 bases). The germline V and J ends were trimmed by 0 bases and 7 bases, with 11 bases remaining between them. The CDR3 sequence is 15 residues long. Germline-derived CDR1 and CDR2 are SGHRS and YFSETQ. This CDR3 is CASSLGQGPNSPLHF. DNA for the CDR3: TGCGCCAGCAGCTTGGGCCAGGGGCCGAATTCACCCCTCCACTTT.

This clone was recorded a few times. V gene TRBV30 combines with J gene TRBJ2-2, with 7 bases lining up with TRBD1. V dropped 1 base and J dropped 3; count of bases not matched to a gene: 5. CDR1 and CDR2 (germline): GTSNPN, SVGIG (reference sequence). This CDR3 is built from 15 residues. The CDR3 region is CAWSARQGYTGELFF. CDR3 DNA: TGTGCCTGGAGTGCCCGACAGGGTTACACCGGGGAGCTGTTTTTT.

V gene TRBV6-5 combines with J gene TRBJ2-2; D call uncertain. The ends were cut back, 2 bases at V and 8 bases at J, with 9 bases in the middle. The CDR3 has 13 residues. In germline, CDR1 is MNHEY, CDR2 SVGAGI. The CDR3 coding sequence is TGTGCCAGCAGTTACGGTGACTGGGGGGAGCTGTTTTTT. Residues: CASSYGDWGELFF.

In DNA, the CDR3 is TGTGCCAGTAGTATAGATCCGGCCCGGGGTGAAAAACTGTTTTTT. Translated: CASSIDPARGEKLFF. The J gene is TRBJ1-4, the V gene TRBV19, with D unclear. Germline assignment: CDR1 LNHDA and CDR2 SQIVND (reference sequence). The CDR3 covers 15 residues. The ends were cut back, 0 bases at V and 7 bases at J, with 12 bases in the middle.

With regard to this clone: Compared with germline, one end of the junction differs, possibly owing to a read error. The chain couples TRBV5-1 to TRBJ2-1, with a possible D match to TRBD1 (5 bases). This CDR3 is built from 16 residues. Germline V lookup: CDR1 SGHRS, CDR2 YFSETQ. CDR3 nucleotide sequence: TGTGCCAGCACCTCGGCCCAGAGCAGGGAATACAATGAGCAGTTCTTC. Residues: CASTSAQSREYNEQFF.

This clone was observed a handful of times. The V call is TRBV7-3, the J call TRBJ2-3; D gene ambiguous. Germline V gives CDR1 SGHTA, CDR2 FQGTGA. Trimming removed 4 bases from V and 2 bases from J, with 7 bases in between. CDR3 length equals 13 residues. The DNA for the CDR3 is TGTGCCAGCAGCTCCCAACACACAGATACGCAGTATTTT. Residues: CASSSQHTDTQYF.

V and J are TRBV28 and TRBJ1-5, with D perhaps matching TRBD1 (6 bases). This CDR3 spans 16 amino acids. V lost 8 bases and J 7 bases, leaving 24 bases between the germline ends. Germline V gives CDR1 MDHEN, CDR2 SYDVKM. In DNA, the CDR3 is TGTGCCAGCCATACGGGGGGCGCAGGGTACAGGCAGCCCCAGCATTTT. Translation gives CASHTGGAGYRQPQHF.

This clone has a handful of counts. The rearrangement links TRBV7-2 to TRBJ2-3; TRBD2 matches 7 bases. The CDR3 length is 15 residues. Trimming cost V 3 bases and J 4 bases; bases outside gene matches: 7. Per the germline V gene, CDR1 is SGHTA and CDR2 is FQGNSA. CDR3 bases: TGTGCCAGCAGCTTCACTAGCGCCTGGGCAGATACGCAGTATTTT. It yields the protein CASSFTSAWADTQYF.

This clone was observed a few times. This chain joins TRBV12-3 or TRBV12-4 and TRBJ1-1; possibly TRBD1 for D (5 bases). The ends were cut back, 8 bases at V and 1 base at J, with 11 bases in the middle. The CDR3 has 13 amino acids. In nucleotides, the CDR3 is TGTGCCAGCTCGGGGGACGGGAACACTGAAGCTTTCTTT. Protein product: CASSGDGNTEAFF.

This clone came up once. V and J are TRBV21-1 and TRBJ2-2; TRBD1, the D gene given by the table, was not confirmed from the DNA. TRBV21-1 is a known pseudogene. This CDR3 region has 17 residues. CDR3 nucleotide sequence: TGTGCCAGCAGCAAAGGTCCTTTGGACACGAACACCGGGGAGCTGTTTTTT. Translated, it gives CASSKGPLDTNTGELFF.